This T cell receptor (beta chain) is from a study of shared clonotypes between healthy human individuals. Replicate PCRs from sorted subsets contained 200 ng DNA, which is some 32,000 T cell genomes. The table came from immunoSEQ multiplex PCR; TCRdb's copy has only in-frame clones and leaves some out. This table has some 200,000 clones, 66% appearing once. Study observations and caveats: Generation probabilities were higher for clonotypes shared across all four sorted-subset donors than for unshared ones.

Note on this clone: Its specificity is unknown.

The TCR comes from a man younger than 45 in good health. The sample taken for sequencing was memory CD4+ T cells sorted from blood. Documented subset: CD45RA-negative fraction.

DNA for the CDR3: TGTGCCAGCCGTGCCCCGAGGAACCGTAGGAACGAGCAGTACTTC. This sequence encodes CASRAPRNRRNEQYF. The J gene is TRBJ2-7, the V gene TRBV21-1; the listed D gene, TRBD2, was not tested against the DNA. TRBV21-1 is listed as a pseudogene. The CDR3 spans 15 residues.